A selection of T cell receptor beta chains follows, all from one sample in a study of T cells after yellow fever vaccination. Via MiXCR, TCRdb re-called the 5' RACE reads, giving one row per CDR3 protein. The profile shows 300,000 to 350,000 distinct CDR3 sequences, around a tenth of them singletons. The specimen was CD4+ T cells sorted from PBMCs, collected 45 days after the yellow fever booster vaccination. These receptors were obtained from a man aged 18 to 35 who received the YFV17D yellow fever vaccine. CDR3s leave out the opening cysteine and the closing phenylalanine or tryptophan. Each record gives: CDR3 length, V gene, D gene, clone size, CDR3 protein. D genes are given only for firm matches. Size values are once, few and many counts, or a class for expanded clones, and some rows have none.

13	TRBV5-1	.	few	ASSSATSDGAGYT
14	TRBV18	.	.	ASSPVWGAPDTEAF
12	TRBV25-1	TRBD2	few	ATAGGSFTDTQY
13	TRBV5-1	TRBD1	few	ASSLQGSGAGELF
11	TRBV7-9	.	few	ASTRDVVKTQY
11	TRBV30	.	few	ARRGGRTDTQY
9	TRBV11-2	.	.	ASRRDSEQF
11	TRBV5-1	.	few	ASSYAPQETQY
13	TRBV2	.	few	ASGPGDSQTGELF
9	TRBV29-1	.	many	SVSGFYEQY
11	TRBV6-6	.	.	ASSGGANEKLF
12	TRBV7-2	TRBD1	few	ASRRDRIYNEQF
14	TRBV9	.	few	ASSVGGLRGVGEQF
13	TRBV9	TRBD2	.	ASTPAGSGTGELF
13	TRBV4-2	.	few	ASSQEGFGDNEQF
14	TRBV5-1	TRBD2	many	ASSPLSGGPAYEQY
12	TRBV2	TRBD1	.	ASSGQGAIDEQF
13	TRBV5-4	.	many	ASSHDNSGLDTQY
13	TRBV11-2	.	.	ASSLEQGPNTEAF
12	TRBV12-3/TRBV12-4	.	.	ASSLRHSGNTIY
12	TRBV5-1	TRBD1	many	ASSPGTGINEQF
9	TRBV2	TRBD1	few	ASSEDSQGV
13	TRBV7-9	TRBD2	.	ASRPTSGGDNEQF
13	TRBV5-4	.	.	ASSSGLLGTGELF
13	TRBV7-8	.	few	ASSLAPGLWQPQH
11	TRBV5-5	.	.	ACGQSNNYGYT
14	TRBV5-1	TRBD1	.	ASSPTGGYRNTEAF
12	TRBV5-1	.	many	ASSSGVGLVTQY